This TCR beta chain was retrieved from a study of CD8+ T cells in alopecia areata. Researchers gathered lesional scalp punch biopsies and peripheral blood from patients with alopecia areata. Trimming left V 8 bases short and J 7 bases short, with 12 bases between. Germline V CDR1 and CDR2: DFQATT, SNEGSKA (reference sequence). The CDR3 sequence is 11 residues long. cDNA prepared by RNA extraction and subsequent reverse transcription served as the template for sequencing. Assay used: immunoSEQ multiplex PCR; TCRdb lists only in-frame clones, some missing. The sample shows fewer than 250,000 clones, 50% to 60% of them seen only once.

The source is a human donor with alopecia areata. This chain joins TRBV20-1 and TRBJ2-1; D remains unclear. The specimen comprised CD4+ T cells sorted from blood, sampled at week 0. CDR3 region: CSTLVFNEQFF. In DNA, the CDR3 is TGCAGTACCCTTGTTTTTAATGAGCAGTTCTTC.